The sequence of this T cell receptor beta chain was determined in a study of blood T cell repertoires in COVID-19. For the study at large: The origin of the acute and convalescent COVID-19 samples was the United States, Italy and Spain. T cells, B-cell-depleted T cells, or PBMCs provided the cDNA or gDNA that served as material.

Assay used: immunoSEQ multiplex PCR; TCRdb lists only in-frame clones, some missing. This table holds a few hundred thousand clones, more than 70% found once. This CDR3 is 14 amino acids long. The V and J ends lost 3 bases and 1 base, in that order; junction bases with no gene match: 5. The germline V gene has CDR1 SQVTM and CDR2 ANQGSEA. Cohort placement rested on clinical history that participants reported themselves. Cohort 3 donors were reported recovered after two negative PCRs, clearance, or symptom resolution. Specimen: PBMCs or T cells enriched from blood (not recorded which). This TCR was sampled from a man under 40 who had recovered from COVID-19. The chain employs TRBV29-1 and TRBJ1-1; 7 nucleotides match TRBD1. CDR3 in amino acids: CSVELRQGNTEAFF. The CDR3 coding sequence is TGCAGCGTTGAGCTCCGACAGGGGAACACTGAAGCTTTCTTT. Filled out from reference TRBV29-1 and TRBJ1-1, the complete variable domain reads SAVISQKPSRDICQRGTSLTIQCQVDSQVTMMFWYRQQPGQSLTLIATANQGSEATYESGFVIDKFPISRPNLTFSTLTVSNMSPEDSSIYLCSVELRQGNTEAFFGQGTRLTVV.